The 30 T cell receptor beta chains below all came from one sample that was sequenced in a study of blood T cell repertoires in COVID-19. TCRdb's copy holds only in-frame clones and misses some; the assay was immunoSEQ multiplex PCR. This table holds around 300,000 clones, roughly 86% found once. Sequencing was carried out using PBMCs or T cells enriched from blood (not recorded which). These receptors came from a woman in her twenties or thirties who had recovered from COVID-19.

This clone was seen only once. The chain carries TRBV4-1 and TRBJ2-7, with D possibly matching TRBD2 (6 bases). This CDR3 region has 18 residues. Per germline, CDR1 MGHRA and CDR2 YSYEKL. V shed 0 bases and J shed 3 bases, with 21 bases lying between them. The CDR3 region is CASSQEREVDMRDYEQYF. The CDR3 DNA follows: TGCGCCAGCAGCCAAGAAAGAGAGGTGGATATGCGGGACTACGAGCAGTACTTC.

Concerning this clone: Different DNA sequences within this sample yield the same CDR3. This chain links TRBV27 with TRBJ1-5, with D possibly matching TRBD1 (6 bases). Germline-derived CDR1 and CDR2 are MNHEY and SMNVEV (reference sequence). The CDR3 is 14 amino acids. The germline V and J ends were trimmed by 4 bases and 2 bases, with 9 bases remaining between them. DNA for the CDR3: TGTGCCAGCAGTTCCAGACAGGGCAATCAGCCCCAGCATTTT. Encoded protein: CASSSRQGNQPQHF.

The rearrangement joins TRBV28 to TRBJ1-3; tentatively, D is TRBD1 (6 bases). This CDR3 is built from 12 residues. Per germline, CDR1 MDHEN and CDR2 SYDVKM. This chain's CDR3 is CGHQGTGNTIYF. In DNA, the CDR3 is TGTGGTCACCAGGGGACGGGAAACACCATATATTTT.

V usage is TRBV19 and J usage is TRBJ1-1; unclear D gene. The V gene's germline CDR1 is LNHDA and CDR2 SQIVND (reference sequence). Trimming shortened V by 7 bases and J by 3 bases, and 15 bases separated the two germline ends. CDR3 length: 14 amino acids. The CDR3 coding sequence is TGTGCCAGTAACCCGTTCCGGGAGCACACTGAAGCTTTCTTT. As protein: CASNPFREHTEAFF.

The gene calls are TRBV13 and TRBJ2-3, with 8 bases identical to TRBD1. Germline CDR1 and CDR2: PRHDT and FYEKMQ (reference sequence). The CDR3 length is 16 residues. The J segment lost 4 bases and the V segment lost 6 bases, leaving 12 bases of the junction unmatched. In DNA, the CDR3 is TGTGCCAGCAGACCACAGGGGGATGGATCTGCAGATACGCAGTATTTT. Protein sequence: CASRPQGDGSADTQYF.

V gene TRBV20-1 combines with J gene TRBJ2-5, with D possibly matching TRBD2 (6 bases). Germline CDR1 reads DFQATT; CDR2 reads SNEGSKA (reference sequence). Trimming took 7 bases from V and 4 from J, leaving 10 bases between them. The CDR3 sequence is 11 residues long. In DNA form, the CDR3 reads TGCAGTGGAGGAGGGATAGAGACCCAGTACTTC. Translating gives CSGGGIETQYF.

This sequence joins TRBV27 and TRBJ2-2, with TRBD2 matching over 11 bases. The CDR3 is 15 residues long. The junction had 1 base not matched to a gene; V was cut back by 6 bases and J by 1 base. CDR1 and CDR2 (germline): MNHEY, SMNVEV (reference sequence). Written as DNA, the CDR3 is TGTGCCAGCAGGCTAGCGGGGGGGAACACCGGGGAGCTGTTTTTT. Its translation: CASRLAGGNTGELFF.

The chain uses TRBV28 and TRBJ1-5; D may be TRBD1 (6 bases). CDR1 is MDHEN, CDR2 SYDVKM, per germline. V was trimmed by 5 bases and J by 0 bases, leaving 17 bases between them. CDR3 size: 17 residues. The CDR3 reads CASSGQKGKDSNQPQHF. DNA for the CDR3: TGTGCCAGCAGTGGACAGAAGGGAAAGGATAGCAATCAGCCCCAGCATTTT.

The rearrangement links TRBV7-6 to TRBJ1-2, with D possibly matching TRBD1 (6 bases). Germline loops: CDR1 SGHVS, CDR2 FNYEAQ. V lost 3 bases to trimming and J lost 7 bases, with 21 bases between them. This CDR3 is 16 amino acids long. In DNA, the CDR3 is TGTGCCAGCAGCTTTCCCCAACTTAGGGGCAGGGGTGGCTACACCTTC. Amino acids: CASSFPQLRGRGGYTF.

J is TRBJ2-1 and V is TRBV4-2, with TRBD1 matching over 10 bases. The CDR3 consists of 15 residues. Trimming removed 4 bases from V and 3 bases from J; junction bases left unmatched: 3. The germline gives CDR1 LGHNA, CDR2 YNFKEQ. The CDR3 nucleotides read TGTGCCAGCAGCCCGGGACAGGGGAACTACAATGAGCAGTTCTTC. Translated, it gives CASSPGQGNYNEQFF.

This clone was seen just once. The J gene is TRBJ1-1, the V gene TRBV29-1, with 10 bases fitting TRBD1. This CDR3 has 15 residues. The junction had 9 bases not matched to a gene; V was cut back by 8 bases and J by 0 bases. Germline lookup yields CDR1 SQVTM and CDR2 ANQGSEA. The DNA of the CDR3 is TGCAGCTTCCGACAGGGGGCTAATATGAACACTGAAGCTTTCTTT. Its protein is CSFRQGANMNTEAFF.

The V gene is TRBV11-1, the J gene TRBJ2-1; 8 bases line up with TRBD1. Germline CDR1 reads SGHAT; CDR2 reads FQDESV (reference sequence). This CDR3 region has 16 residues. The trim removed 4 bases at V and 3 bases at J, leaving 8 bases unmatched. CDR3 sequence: CASSSVTGEDYNEQFF. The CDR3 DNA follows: TGTGCCAGCAGCTCGGTGACAGGGGAGGACTACAATGAGCAGTTCTTC.

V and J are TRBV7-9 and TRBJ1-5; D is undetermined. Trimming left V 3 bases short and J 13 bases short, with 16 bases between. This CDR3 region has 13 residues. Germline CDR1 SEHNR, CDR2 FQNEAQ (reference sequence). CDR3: CASSLGVLGTQHF. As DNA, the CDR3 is TGTGCCAGCAGCTTGGGAGTGCTGGGAACACAGCATTTT.

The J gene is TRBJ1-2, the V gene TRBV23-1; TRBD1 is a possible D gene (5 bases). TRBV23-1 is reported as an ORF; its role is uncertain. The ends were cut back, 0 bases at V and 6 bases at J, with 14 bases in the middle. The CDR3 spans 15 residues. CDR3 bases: TGCGCCAGCAGTCAATCGTGGGGCGGAAGAAATGGCTACACCTTC. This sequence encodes CASSQSWGGRNGYTF.

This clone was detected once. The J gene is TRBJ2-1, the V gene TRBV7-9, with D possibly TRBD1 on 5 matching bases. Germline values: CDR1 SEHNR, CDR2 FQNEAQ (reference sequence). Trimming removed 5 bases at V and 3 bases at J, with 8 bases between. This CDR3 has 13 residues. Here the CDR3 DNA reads TGTGCCAGCAGCGACGACAGCTACAATGAGCAGTTCTTC. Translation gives CASSDDSYNEQFF.

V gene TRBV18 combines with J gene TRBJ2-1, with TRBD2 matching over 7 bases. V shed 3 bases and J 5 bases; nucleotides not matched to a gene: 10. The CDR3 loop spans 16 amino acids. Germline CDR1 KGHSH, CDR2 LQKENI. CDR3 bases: TGTGCCAGCTCACCGGGAGGGACGGTGACTCACAATGAGCAGTTCTTC. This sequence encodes CASSPGGTVTHNEQFF.

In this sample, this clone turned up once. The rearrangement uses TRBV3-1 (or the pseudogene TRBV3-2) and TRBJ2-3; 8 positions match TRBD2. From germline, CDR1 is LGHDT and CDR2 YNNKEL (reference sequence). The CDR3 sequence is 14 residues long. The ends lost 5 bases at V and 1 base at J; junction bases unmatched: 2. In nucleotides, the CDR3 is TGTGCCAGCAGCGTGCGGGAGGGCACAGATACGCAGTATTTT. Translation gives CASSVREGTDTQYF.

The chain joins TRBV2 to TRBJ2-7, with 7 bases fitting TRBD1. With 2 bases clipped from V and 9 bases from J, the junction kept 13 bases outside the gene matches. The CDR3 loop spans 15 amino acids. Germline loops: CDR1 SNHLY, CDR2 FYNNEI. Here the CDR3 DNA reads TGTGCCAGCAGTGAATTCTGGGGGACAGACCCTTGGCAGTACTTC. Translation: CASSEFWGTDPWQYF.

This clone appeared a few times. CDR3 DNA: TGTGCCAGCAGCCAGGGGGCGTTCGGGAACTATGGCTACACCTTC. Translation gives CASSQGAFGNYGYTF. The chain links TRBV13 to TRBJ1-2; TRBD1 aligns across 8 bases. V trimming: 5 bases; J trimming: 2 bases; junction bases outside the gene matches: 7. The CDR3 runs 15 residues. CDR1 is PRHDT, CDR2 FYEKMQ, per germline (reference sequence).

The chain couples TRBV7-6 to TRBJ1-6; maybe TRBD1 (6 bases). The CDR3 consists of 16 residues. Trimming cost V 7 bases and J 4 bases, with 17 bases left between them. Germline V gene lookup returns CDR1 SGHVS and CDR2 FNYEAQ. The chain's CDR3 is CASTNLQGNYNSPLHF. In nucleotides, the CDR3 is TGTGCCAGCACGAACTTACAGGGAAATTATAATTCACCCCTCCACTTT.

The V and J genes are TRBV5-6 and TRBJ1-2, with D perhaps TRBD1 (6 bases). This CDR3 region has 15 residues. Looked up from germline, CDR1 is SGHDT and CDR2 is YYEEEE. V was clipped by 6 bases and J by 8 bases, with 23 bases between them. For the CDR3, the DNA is TGTGCCAGCACAACCGGCGACAGGTGGGAAGAGGGCTACACCTTC. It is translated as CASTTGDRWEEGYTF.

CDR3 protein: CASGLGRAFNYGYTF. As DNA, the CDR3 is TGTGCTAGTGGTTTGGGCAGGGCCTTTAACTATGGCTACACCTTC. The V call is TRBV12-5, the J call TRBJ1-2; the D gene is possibly TRBD1 (5 bases). Germline loops: CDR1 LGHNT, CDR2 FRNRAP. Trimming cost V 1 base and J 1 base, with 10 bases left between them. This CDR3 comprises 15 residues.

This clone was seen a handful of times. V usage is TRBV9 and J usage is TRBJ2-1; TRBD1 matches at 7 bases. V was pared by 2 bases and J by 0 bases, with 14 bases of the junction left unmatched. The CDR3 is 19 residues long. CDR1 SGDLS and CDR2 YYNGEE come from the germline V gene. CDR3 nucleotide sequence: TGTGCCAGCAGCGTTAAAGGGGGCCCTGCCCCTACCTCCTACAATGAGCAGTTCTTC. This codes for CASSVKGGPAPTSYNEQFF.

Here the CDR3 DNA reads TGTGCCAGCAGCCGCGGACACCAAAGCTCTGGAAACACCATATATTTT. Translated: CASSRGHQSSGNTIYF. The chain joins TRBV7-8 to TRBJ1-3; D might be TRBD1 (5 bases). The V gene lost 5 bases and the J gene lost 0 bases, with 14 bases spanning the gap. CDR1 and CDR2 from the germline V gene are SGHVS and FQNEAQ. This CDR3 has 16 amino acids.

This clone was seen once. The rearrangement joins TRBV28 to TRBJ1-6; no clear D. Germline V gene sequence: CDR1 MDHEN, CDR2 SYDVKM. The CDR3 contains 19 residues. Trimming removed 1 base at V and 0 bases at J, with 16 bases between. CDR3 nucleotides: TGTGCCAGCAGTTTATTTACAGCACAACTTAGCTCCTATAATTCACCCCTCCACTTT. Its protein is CASSLFTAQLSSYNSPLHF.

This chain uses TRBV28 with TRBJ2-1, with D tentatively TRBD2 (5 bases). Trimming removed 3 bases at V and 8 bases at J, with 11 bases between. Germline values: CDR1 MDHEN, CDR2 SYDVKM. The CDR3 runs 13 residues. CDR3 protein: CASSFTSPDEQFF. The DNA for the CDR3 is TGTGCCAGCAGTTTCACTAGTCCCGATGAGCAGTTCTTC.

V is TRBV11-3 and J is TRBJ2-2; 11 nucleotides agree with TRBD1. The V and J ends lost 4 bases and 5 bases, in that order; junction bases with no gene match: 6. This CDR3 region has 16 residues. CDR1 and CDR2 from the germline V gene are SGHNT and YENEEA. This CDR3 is CASSSSGTGGTGELFF. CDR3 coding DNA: TGTGCCAGCAGCTCCTCCGGGACAGGGGGGACCGGGGAGCTGTTTTTT.

The CDR3 coding sequence is TGTGCCAGCAGCCAAGATACAGGGATGCGCTTAAACAATGAGCAGTTCTTC. Translation: CASSQDTGMRLNNEQFF. This chain connects TRBV3-1 (or the pseudogene TRBV3-2) to TRBJ2-1; D is possibly TRBD1 (6 bases). Trimming took 0 bases from V and 5 from J, leaving 17 bases between them. The CDR3 has 17 residues. Germline V lookup: CDR1 LGHDT, CDR2 YNNKEL (reference sequence).

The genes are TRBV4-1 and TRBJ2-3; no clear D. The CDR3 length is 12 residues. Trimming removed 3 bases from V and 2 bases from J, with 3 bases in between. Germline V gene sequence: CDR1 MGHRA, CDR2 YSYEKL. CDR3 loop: CASSQYTDTQYF. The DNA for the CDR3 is TGCGCCAGCAGCCAGTACACAGATACGCAGTATTTT.

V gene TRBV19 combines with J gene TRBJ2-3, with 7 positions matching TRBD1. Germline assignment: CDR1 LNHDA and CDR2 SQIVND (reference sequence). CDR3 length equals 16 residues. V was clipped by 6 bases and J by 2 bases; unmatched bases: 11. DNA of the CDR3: TGTGCCAGTAGGCCTAGGACAGGTCTACCCACAGATACGCAGTATTTT. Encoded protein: CASRPRTGLPTDTQYF.